This T cell receptor beta chain was observed in a study of T cells after yellow fever vaccination. Turning to the study itself: SMART-Seq v4 Ultra Low Input handled preparation of low-cell-number fractions. General observations from the study: Some clonotypes were seen in both the CD4 and the CD8 compartments. These made up a small share and likely arose from convergent recombination. Booster samples showed a return of most primary-vaccination clones (around 96% CD4, 88% CD8).

Making TCR cDNA involved 5'RACE template switching, which added UMIs and a universal primer site. TCRdb independently ran MiXCR on the 5' RACE reads; one entry per CDR3 protein. This table holds around 230,000 distinct CDR3 sequences, approximately 6.7% found once. V was shortened by 5 bases and J by 1 base, with 12 bases between the two germline ends. The CDR3 totals 14 residues. The germline V gene has CDR1 SGHNT and CDR2 YYREEE (reference sequence). The table lists this clonotype with a few counts. Its antigen is currently unknown. This chain connects TRBV5-4 to TRBJ1-2, with D unclear. The sample here was CD4+ T cells sorted from PBMCs, taken on the day of the yellow fever booster vaccination. This TCR was recovered from a man aged 25 to 45 who received the YFV17D yellow fever vaccine. The CDR3 DNA reads as TGTGCCAGCAGATGGGCAGATATTAACTATGGCTACACCTTC. Translation: CASRWADINYGYTF.